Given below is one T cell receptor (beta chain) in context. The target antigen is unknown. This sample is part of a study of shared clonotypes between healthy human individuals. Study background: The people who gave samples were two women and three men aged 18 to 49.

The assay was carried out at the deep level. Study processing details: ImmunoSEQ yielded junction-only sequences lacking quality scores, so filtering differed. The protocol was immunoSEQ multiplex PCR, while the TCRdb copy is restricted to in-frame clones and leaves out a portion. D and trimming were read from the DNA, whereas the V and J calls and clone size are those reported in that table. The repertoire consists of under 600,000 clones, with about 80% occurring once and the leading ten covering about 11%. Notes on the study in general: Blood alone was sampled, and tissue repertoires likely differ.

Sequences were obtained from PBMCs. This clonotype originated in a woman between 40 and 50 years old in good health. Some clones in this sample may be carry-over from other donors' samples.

The CDR3 sequence: CASKTSGAKNIQYF. The CDR3 nucleotides read TGTGCCAGTAAGACCTCGGGGGCCAAAAACATTCAGTACTTC. V and J are TRBV19 and TRBJ2-4; D is possibly TRBD2 (5 bases). Trimming pared 7 bases from V and 1 base from J, leaving 11 bases between. CDR3 length equals 14 residues. Germline CDR1 is LNHDA and CDR2 is SQIVND (reference sequence).